What follows is one T cell receptor beta chain and its context. This specimen belongs to a study of cytotoxic CD8 clonotypes in ibrutinib-treated CLL. The repertoire was sequenced with immunoSEQ multiplex PCR; TCRdb's copy has only in-frame clones and lacks some. The sample carries more than 75,000 clones, over 60% recorded once. Germline V gene data show CDR1 as WNHNN and CDR2 as SYGVQD (reference sequence). This CDR3 spans 15 amino acids. The germline V and J ends were trimmed by 0 bases and 0 bases, with 6 bases remaining between them. The rearrangement uses TRBV10-1 and TRBJ2-4, with D possibly matching TRBD1 (5 bases). The clonotype originates from a human donor with chronic lymphocytic leukemia. This sample comprised PBMCs, obtained after 24 months of ibrutinib treatment. In nucleotides, the CDR3 is TGCGCCAGCAGTGAGTCGGGGCTAGCCAAAAACATTCAGTACTTC. Translating gives CASSESGLAKNIQYF.